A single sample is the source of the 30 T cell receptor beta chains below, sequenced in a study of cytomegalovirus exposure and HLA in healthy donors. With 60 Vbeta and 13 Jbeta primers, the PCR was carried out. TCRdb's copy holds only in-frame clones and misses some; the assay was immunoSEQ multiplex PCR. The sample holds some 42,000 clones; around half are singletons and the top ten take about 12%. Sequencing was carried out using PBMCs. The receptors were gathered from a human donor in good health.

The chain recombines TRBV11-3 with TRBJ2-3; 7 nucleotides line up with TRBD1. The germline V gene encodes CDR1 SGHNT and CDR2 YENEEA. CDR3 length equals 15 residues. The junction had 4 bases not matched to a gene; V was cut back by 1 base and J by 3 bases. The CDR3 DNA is TGTGCCAGCAGCTTAGGAGGGGGCAGGACAGATACGCAGTATTTT. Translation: CASSLGGGRTDTQYF.

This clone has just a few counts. The CDR3 loop is CASSALQQGAGELFF. CDR3 nucleotide sequence: TGTGCCAGCAGCGCCCTCCAACAGGGGGCCGGGGAGCTGTTTTTT. V gene TRBV9 combines with J gene TRBJ2-2; 8 nucleotides match TRBD1. J gave up 6 bases and V 3 bases, and 7 bases lay outside the gene matches. Germline V gene sequence: CDR1 SGDLS, CDR2 YYNGEE. The CDR3 contains 15 residues.

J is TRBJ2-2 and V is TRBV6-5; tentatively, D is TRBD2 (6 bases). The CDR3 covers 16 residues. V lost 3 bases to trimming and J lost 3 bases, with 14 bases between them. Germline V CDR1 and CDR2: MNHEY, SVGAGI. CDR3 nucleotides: TGTGCCAGCAGTTATGTGGGGGGAGGAGACACCGGGGAGCTGTTTTTT. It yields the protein CASSYVGGGDTGELFF.

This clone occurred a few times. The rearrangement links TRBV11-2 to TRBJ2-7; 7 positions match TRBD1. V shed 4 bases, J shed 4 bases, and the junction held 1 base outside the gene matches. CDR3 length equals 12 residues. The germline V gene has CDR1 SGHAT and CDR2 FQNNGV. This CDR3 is CASSWGQYEQYF. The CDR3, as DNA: TGTGCCAGCAGCTGGGGACAGTACGAGCAGTACTTC.

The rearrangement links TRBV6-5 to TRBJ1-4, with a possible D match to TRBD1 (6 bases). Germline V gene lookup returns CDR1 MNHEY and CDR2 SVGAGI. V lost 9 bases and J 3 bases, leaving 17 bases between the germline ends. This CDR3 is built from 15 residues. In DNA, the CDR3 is TGTGCCAGTTCCTGGAGACAGGCCTCTAATGAAAAACTGTTTTTT. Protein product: CASSWRQASNEKLFF.

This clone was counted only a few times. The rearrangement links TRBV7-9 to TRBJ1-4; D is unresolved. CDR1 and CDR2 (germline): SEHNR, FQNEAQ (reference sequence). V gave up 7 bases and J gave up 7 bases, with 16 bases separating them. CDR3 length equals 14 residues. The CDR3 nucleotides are TGTGCCAGCATTTCTACGGTAGGGAGTGAAAAACTGTTTTTT. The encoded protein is CASISTVGSEKLFF.

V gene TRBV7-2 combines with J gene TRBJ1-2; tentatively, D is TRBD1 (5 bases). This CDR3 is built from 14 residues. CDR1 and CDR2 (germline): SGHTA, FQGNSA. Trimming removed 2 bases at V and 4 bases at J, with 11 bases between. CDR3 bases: TGTGCCAGCAGCTTACAGGGAAGCATCTATGGCTACACCTTC. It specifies CASSLQGSIYGYTF.

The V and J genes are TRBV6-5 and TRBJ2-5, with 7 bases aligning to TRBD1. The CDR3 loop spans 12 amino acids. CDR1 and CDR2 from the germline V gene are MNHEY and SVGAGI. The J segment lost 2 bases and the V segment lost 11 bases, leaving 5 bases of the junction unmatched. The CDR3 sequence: CAARDRQETQYF. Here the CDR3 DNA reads TGTGCCGCCCGGGACAGACAAGAGACCCAGTACTTC.

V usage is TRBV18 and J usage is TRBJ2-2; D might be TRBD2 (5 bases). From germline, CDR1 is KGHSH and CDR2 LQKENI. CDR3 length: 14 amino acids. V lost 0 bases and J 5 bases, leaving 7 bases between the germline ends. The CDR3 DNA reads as TGTGCCAGCTCACCACCATCGGGGACCGGGGAGCTGTTTTTT. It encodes CASSPPSGTGELFF.

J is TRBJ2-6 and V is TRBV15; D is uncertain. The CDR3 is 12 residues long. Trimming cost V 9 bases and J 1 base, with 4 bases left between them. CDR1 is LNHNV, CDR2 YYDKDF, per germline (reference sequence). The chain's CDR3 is CATQSGANVLTF. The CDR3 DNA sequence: TGTGCCACTCAGTCTGGGGCCAACGTCCTGACTTTC.

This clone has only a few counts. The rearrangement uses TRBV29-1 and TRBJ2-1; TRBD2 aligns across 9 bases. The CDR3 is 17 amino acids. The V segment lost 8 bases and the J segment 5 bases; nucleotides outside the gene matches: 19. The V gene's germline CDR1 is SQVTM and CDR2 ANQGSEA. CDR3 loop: CSSEGLAGTLRHNEQFF. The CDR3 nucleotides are TGCAGCTCCGAGGGGCTAGCGGGGACCCTACGCCACAATGAGCAGTTCTTC.

The CDR3 loop is CASSSLDTQYF. The CDR3 DNA is TGTGCCAGCAGCTCCCTCGATACGCAGTATTTT. The chain uses TRBV7-2 and TRBJ2-3; no firm D call. Germline V gene sequence: CDR1 SGHTA, CDR2 FQGNSA. This CDR3 has 11 residues. The V end lost 4 bases, the J end lost 6 bases, and 5 bases lay between the germline ends.

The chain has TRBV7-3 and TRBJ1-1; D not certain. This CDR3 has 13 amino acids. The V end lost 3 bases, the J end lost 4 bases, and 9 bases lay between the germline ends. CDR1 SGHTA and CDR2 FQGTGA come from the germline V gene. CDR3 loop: CASSFLTGTEAFF. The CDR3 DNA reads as TGTGCCAGCAGCTTTTTAACGGGCACTGAAGCTTTCTTT.

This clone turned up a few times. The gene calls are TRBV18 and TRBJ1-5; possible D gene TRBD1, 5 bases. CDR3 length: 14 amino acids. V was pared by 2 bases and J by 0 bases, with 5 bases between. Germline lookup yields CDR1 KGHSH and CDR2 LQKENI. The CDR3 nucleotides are TGTGCCAGCTCACCAGACAGTAGCAATCAGCCCCAGCATTTT. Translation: CASSPDSSNQPQHF. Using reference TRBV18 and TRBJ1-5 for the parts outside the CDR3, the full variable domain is NAGVMQNPRHLVRRRGQEARLRCSPMKGHSHVYWYRQLPEEGLKFMVYLQKENIIDESGMPKERFSAEFPKEGPSILRIQQVVRGDSAAYFCASSPDSSNQPQHFGDGTRLSIL.

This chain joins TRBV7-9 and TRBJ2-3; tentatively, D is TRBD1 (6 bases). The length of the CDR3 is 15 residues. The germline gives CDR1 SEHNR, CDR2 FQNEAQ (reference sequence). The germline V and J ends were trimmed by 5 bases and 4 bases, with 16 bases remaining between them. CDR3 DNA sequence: TGTGCCAGCAGCGCCTGGGACACCGCCTCAGATACGCAGTATTTT. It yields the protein CASSAWDTASDTQYF. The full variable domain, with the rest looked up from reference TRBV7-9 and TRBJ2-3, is DTGVSQNPRHKITKRGQNVTFRCDPISEHNRLYWYRQTLGQGPEFLTYFQNEAQLEKSRLLSDRFSAERPKGSFSTLEIQRTEQGDSAMYLCASSAWDTASDTQYFGPGTRLTVL.

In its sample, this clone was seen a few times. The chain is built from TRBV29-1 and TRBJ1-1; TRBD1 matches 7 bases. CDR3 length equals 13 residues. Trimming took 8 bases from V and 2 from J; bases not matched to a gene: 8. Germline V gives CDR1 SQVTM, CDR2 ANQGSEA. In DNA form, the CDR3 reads TGCAGCCATAGAAACAGGGGCAACACTGAAGCTTTCTTT. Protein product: CSHRNRGNTEAFF.

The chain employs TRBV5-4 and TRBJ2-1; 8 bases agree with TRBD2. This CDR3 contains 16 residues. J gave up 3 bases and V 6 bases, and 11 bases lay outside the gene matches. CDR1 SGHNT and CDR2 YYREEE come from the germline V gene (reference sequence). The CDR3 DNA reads TGTGCCAGCAAACCCCTTCCACTAGCGGACTACAATGAGCAGTTCTTC. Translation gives CASKPLPLADYNEQFF.

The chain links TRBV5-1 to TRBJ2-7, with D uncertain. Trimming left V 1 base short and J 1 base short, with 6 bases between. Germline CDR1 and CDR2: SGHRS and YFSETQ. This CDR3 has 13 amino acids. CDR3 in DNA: TGCGCCAGCAGCTTGAGCAATTCCTACGAGCAGTACTTC. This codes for CASSLSNSYEQYF. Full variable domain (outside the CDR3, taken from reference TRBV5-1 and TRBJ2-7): KAGVTQTPRYLIKTRGQQVTLSCSPISGHRSVSWYQQTPGQGLQFLFEYFSETQRNKGNFPGRFSGRQFSNSRSEMNVSTLELGDSALYLCASSLSNSYEQYFGPGTRLTVT.

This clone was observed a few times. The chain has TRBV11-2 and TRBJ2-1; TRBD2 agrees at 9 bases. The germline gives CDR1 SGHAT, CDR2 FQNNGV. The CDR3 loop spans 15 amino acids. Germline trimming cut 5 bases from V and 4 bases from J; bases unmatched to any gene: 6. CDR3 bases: TGTGCCAGCAGCGCCCGTAGCGGGAGTTACAATGAGCAGTTCTTC. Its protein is CASSARSGSYNEQFF.

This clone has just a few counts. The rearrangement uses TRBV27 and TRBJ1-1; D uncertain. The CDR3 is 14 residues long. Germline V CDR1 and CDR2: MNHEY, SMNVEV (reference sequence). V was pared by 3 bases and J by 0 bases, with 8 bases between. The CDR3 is CASSLSRLNTEAFF. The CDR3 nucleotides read TGTGCCAGCAGTTTGTCTCGGTTGAACACTGAAGCTTTCTTT.

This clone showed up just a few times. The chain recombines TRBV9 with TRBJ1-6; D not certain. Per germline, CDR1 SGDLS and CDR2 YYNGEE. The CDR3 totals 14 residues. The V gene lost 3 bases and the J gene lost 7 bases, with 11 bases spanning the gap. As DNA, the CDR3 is TGTGCCAGCAGCGACGGAGCAGACAATTCACCCCTCCACTTT. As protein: CASSDGADNSPLHF. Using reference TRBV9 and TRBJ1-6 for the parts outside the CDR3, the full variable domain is DSGVTQTPKHLITATGQRVTLRCSPRSGDLSVYWYQQSLDQGLQFLIQYYNGEERAKGNILERFSAQQFPDLHSELNLSSLELGDSALYFCASSDGADNSPLHFGNGTRLTVT.

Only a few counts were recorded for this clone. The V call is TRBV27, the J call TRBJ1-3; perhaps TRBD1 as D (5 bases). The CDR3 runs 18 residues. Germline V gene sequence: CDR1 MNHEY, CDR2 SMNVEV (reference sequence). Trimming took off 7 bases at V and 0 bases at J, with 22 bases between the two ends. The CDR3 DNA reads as TGTGCCAGCACATCCCGAACAGGCCCTTCGAGCTCTGGAAACACCATATATTTT. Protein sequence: CASTSRTGPSSSGNTIYF.

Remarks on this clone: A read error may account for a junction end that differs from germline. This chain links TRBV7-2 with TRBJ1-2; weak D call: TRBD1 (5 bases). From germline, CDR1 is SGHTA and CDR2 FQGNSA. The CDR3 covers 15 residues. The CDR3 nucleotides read TGTGCCAGCGGCTTACGAAAGGCGGGGGGAGATGGCTACACCTTC. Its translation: CASGLRKAGGDGYTF.

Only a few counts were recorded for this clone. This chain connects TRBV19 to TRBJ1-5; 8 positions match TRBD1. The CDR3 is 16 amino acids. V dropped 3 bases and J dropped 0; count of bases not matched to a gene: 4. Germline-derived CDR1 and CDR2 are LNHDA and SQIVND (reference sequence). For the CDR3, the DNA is TGTGCCAGTAGTATTCGACAGGGGAATAGCAATCAGCCCCAGCATTTT. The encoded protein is CASSIRQGNSNQPQHF.

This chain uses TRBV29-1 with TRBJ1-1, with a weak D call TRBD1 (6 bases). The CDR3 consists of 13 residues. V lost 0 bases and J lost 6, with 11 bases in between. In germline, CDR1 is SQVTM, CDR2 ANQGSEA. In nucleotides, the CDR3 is TGCAGCGTTGAAGAAGGGGGAGAAGCTGAAGCTTTCTTT. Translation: CSVEEGGEAEAFF.

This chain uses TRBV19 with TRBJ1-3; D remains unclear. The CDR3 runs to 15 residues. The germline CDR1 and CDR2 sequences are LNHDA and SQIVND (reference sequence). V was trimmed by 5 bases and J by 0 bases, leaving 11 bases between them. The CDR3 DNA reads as TGTGCCAGTAGTGTAAGCCGGGTCTCTGGAAACACCATATATTTT. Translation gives CASSVSRVSGNTIYF.

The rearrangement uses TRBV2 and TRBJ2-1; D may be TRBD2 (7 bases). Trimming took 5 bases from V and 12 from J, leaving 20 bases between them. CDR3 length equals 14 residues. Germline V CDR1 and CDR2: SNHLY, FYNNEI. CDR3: CASSRTGGQPRQFF. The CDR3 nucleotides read TGTGCCAGCAGTCGTACGGGGGGCCAGCCCCGGCAGTTCTTC.

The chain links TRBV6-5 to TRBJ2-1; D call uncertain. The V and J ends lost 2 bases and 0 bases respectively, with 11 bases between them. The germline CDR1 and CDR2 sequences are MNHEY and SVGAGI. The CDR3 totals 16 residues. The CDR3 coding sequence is TGTGCCAGCAGTTACCTCGATGGCAGCTCCTACAATGAGCAGTTCTTC. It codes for CASSYLDGSSYNEQFF.

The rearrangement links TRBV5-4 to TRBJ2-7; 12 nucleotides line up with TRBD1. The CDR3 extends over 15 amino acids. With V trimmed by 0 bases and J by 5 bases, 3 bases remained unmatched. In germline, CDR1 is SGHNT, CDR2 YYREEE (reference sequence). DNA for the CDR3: TGTGCCAGCAGCTTGGGGGGACAGGGGGCCCACGAGCAGTACTTC. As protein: CASSLGGQGAHEQYF.

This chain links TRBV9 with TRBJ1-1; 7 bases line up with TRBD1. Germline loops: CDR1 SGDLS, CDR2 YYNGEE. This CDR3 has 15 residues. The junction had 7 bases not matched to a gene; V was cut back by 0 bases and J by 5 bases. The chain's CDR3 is CASSVEGGVRTEAFF. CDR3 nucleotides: TGTGCCAGCAGCGTAGAAGGGGGCGTGAGGACTGAAGCTTTCTTT.